This T cell receptor beta chain was identified during a study of CD8 T cells in Susac syndrome. Looked up from germline, CDR1 is SGHDT and CDR2 is YYEEEE. This CDR3 comprises 14 residues. V dropped 0 bases and J dropped 5 bases, with 11 bases sitting between them. Random hexamers primed reverse transcription of about 0.5 to 1 ug RNA. The method of amplification for TCR beta CDR3 was immunoSEQ multiplex PCR, covering 54 Vbeta and 13 Jbeta. TCRdb reprocessed the immunoSEQ multiplex PCR reads via MiXCR and lists one record per CDR3 protein. The sample has about 150,000 distinct CDR3 sequences, 95% seen once; the top ten hold 0.16%. Findings and caveats of the study: That the number of individuals in its TCR sequencing and HLA analysis was relatively small was acknowledged by the study.

About this clonotype itself: What it binds is unknown.

Sequencing of TCR beta was performed on blood CD8+ and CD4+ T cells. This sequence joins TRBV5-6 and TRBJ1-2; D not certain. The TCR originated in a human donor with Susac syndrome. Sequenced input: CD4+ T cells from PBMCs. This CDR3 is CASSLGRNLYGYTF. CDR3 bases: TGTGCCAGCAGCTTGGGTAGAAATCTTTATGGCTACACCTTC.